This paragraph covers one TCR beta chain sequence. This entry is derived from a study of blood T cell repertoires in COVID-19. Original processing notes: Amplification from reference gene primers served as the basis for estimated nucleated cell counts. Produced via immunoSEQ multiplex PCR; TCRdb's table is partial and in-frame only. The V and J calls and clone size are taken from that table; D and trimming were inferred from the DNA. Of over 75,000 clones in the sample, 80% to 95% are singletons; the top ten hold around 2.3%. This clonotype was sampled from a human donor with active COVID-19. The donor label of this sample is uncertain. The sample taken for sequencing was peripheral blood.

The CDR3 nucleotides read TGTGCCAGCAGTAATAACGACAGGGGGTACACTGAAGCTTTCTTT. It yields the protein CASSNNDRGYTEAFF. J is TRBJ1-1 and V is TRBV7-6; 9 bases are a match to TRBD1. V shed 6 bases, J shed 3 bases, and the junction held 8 bases outside the gene matches. This CDR3 spans 15 amino acids. The germline gives CDR1 SGHVS, CDR2 FNYEAQ.